The 8 T cell receptor beta chains presented below share a single source sample, sequenced in a study of a mutant IDH1 vaccine in newly diagnosed glioma. Sequenced by immunoSEQ multiplex PCR; TCRdb stores in-frame clones only, minus some. Of 25,000 to 35,000 clones listed, around 80% are singletons. Antigens of these TCRs are unknown. Time point defined: week 23, last vaccination. Doses consisted of 300 ug of mutant IDH1 20-mer peptide each, paired with topical imiquimod. The sample consisted of PBMCs, taken from a glioma patient whose treatment included an IDH1 peptide vaccine. These receptors were obtained from a woman aged 18-29 years with glioma.

The rearrangement links TRBV7-9 to TRBJ2-1; D gene uncertain. V was cut by 2 bases and J by 6 bases, with 2 bases left in between. The germline V gene has CDR1 SEHNR and CDR2 FQNEAQ (reference sequence). This CDR3 contains 11 residues. The DNA of the CDR3 is TGTGCCAGCAGCTTATTCAATGAGCAGTTCTTC. This gives the protein CASSLFNEQFF.

This sequence joins TRBV5-1 and TRBJ2-1; D unclear. Germline values: CDR1 SGHRS, CDR2 YFSETQ. V was trimmed by 0 bases and J by 2 bases, leaving 9 bases between them. CDR3 size: 15 residues. CDR3 nucleotides: TGCGCCAGCAGCTTGGATCCAGGCGCCTACAATGAGCAGTTCTTC. It yields the protein CASSLDPGAYNEQFF. The full variable domain, rest sourced from reference TRBV5-1 and TRBJ2-1, is KAGVTQTPRYLIKTRGQQVTLSCSPISGHRSVSWYQQTPGQGLQFLFEYFSETQRNKGNFPGRFSGRQFSNSRSEMNVSTLELGDSALYLCASSLDPGAYNEQFFGPGTRLTVL.

The rearrangement links TRBV27 to TRBJ2-3; D might be TRBD1 (6 bases). CDR3 size: 17 residues. Trimming left V 3 bases short and J 0 bases short, with 16 bases between. Germline CDR1 reads MNHEY; CDR2 reads SMNVEV (reference sequence). The CDR3 nucleotides read TGTGCCAGCAGTTTTATAGGTGCAGGGGTGAGCACAGATACGCAGTATTTT. This codes for CASSFIGAGVSTDTQYF.

The chain uses TRBV27 and TRBJ1-5; 10 bases are shared with TRBD1. Germline trimming cut 5 bases from V and 1 base from J; bases unmatched to any gene: 8. This CDR3 contains 17 residues. Looked up from germline, CDR1 is MNHEY and CDR2 is SMNVEV (reference sequence). This CDR3 is CASSVTGGLLSNQPQHF. Here the CDR3 DNA reads TGTGCCAGCAGTGTGACAGGGGGCCTTTTAAGCAATCAGCCCCAGCATTTT.

The chain employs TRBV28 and TRBJ1-5; TRBD1 matches at 9 bases. The CDR3 runs to 15 residues. Germline lookup yields CDR1 MDHEN and CDR2 SYDVKM. V shed 6 bases, J shed 6 bases, and the junction held 9 bases outside the gene matches. The CDR3 DNA is TGTGCCAGCAGCCTAGGACAGGGGTTTCGTCAGCCCCAGCATTTT. It specifies CASSLGQGFRQPQHF.

This clone was counted a single time. The chain employs TRBV28 and TRBJ2-2; 7 bases agree with TRBD2. This CDR3 contains 16 residues. The trim removed 2 bases at V and 2 bases at J, leaving 5 bases unmatched. Per the germline V gene, CDR1 is MDHEN and CDR2 is SYDVKM. CDR3 region: CASSLGGRPNTGELFF. As DNA, the CDR3 is TGTGCCAGCAGTTTAGGCGGGAGACCCAACACCGGGGAGCTGTTTTTT.

This chain uses TRBV2 with TRBJ2-5, with TRBD2 matching 10 bases. CDR1 is SNHLY and CDR2 is FYNNEI in the germline V gene. CDR3 size: 14 residues. The V and J ends lost 6 bases and 1 base, in that order; junction bases with no gene match: 2. CDR3 DNA: TGTGCCAGCAGCCGACTAGCGGGCCAAGAGACCCAGTACTTC. It codes for CASSRLAGQETQYF.

This clone was seen a handful of times. The chain links TRBV7-9 to TRBJ1-2; D gene unclear. This CDR3 is built from 15 residues. The germline V gene has CDR1 SEHNR and CDR2 FQNEAQ (reference sequence). The V gene lost 1 base and the J gene lost 2 bases, with 11 bases spanning the gap. The CDR3 DNA is TGTGCCAGCAGCTTAGTGCTCGGGAAAAACTATGGCTACACCTTC. This translates into CASSLVLGKNYGYTF.